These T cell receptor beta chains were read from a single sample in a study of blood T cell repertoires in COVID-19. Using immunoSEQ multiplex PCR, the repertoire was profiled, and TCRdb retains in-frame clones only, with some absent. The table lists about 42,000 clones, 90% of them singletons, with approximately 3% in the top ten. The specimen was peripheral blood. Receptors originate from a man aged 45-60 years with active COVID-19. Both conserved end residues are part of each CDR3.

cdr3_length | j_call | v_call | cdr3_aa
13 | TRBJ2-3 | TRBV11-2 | CASSSRGPDTQYF
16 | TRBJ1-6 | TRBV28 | CASSRTPSSYNSPLHF
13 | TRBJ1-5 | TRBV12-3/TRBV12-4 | CASRSGGNQPQHF
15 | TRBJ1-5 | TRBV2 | CASSERERSNQPQHF
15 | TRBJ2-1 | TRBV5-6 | CASSSTGKGVNEQFF
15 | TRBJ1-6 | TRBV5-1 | CASSLGQGLNSPLHF
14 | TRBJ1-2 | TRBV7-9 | CASSPAGVYLGYTF
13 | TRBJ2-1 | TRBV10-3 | CAISLLAVNEQFF
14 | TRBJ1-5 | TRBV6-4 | CASGFPGSNQPQHF
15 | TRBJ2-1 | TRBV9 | CASSTHGQRWDEQFF
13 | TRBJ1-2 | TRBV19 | CASRKRGFYGYTF
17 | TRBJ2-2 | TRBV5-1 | CASSLAGGTSNTGELFF
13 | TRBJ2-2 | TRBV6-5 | CASSYSQGGELFF
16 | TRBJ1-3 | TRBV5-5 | CASSGAGSRSGNTIYF
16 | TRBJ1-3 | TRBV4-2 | CASSQVGGRGGNTIYF
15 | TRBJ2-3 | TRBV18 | CASSPGTSGGYTQYF
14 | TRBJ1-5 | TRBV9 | CASSATGGSQPQHF
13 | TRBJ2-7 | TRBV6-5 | CASNGGARDEQYF
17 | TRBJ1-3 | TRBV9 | CASSVADRVSSGNTIYF
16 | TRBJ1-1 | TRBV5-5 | CASSLGTARTNTEAFF
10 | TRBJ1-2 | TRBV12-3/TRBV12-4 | CASRTQVSTF
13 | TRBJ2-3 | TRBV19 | CASRAGNADTQYF
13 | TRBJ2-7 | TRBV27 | CATKRTGVYEQYF
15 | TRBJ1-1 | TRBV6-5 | CATRPGQRMNTEAFF
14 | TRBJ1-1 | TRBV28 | CASSLTGKRAEAFF
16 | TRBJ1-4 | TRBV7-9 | CASSLRQGSTNEKLFF
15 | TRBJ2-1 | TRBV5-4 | CASTLLGGSYNEQFF
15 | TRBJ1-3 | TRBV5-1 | CASSPSLSSGNTIYF
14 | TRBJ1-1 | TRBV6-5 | CASSYDRVNTEAFF
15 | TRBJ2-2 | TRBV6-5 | CASSLNFEGTGELFF
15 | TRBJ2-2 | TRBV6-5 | CATTPSGGAPGELFF
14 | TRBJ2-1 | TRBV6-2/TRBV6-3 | CASSYSIRRNEQFF
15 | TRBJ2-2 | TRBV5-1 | CASSLEVAFPGELFF
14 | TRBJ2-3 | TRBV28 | CASSSVAGGSTQYF
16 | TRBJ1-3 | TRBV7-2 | CASSFSGLGSGNTIYF
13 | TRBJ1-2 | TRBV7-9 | CASSRDRVDGYTF
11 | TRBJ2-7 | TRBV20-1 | CSASPLYEQYF
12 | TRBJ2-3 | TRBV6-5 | CASRGGPDTQYF
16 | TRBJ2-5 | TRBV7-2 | CASSLRLAGGQETQYF
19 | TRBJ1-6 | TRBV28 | CASSSSGTGLSSYNSPLHF